Presented here are 7 T cell receptor beta chains from one specimen sequenced in a study of blood T cell repertoires in COVID-19. This table comes from immunoSEQ multiplex PCR, and its TCRdb copy is limited to in-frame clones, with some not included. This table holds 67,000 or so clones, roughly four fifths found once. The source material was peripheral blood. The receptors stem from a woman aged 70-85 years with acute or convalescent COVID-19.

This chain connects TRBV5-4 to TRBJ2-7, with D perhaps TRBD2 (5 bases). Deletions cut 0 bases from V and 7 bases from J, with 14 bases between. This CDR3 is 14 amino acids long. Germline V gene lookup returns CDR1 SGHNT and CDR2 YYREEE (reference sequence). CDR3 residues: CASSLVPGLGEQYF. CDR3 bases: TGTGCCAGCAGCTTGGTTCCTGGACTGGGTGAGCAGTACTTC.

The chain has TRBV5-5 and TRBJ2-5; 14 bases line up with TRBD2. The CDR3 totals 17 residues. Germline V CDR1 and CDR2: SGHKS, YYEKEE (reference sequence). V was pared by 3 bases and J by 1 base, with 5 bases of the junction left unmatched. CDR3 coding DNA: TGTGCCAGCAGCTGGGGGACTAGCGGGGGTATCCAAGAGACCCAGTACTTC. Translation: CASSWGTSGGIQETQYF.

This clone rates as medium-sized. The chain couples TRBV11-2 to TRBJ2-2, with no clear D. With 1 base removed from V and 6 bases from J, the gap between germline ends came to 6 bases. Germline V gene data show CDR1 as SGHAT and CDR2 as FQNNGV. The CDR3 loop spans 13 amino acids. CDR3 protein: CASSLVVPGELFF. For the CDR3, the DNA is TGTGCCAGCAGCTTAGTAGTTCCCGGGGAGCTGTTTTTT.

Only a few counts were recorded for this clone. V and J are TRBV7-2 and TRBJ2-7, with 12 bases identical to TRBD2. Germline V gives CDR1 SGHTA, CDR2 FQGNSA. The CDR3 runs to 18 residues. V lost 1 base to trimming and J lost 4 bases; unmatched junction nucleotides: 11. The CDR3 here is CASSLVSLAGGYNYEQYF. The CDR3 DNA reads TGTGCCAGCAGCTTAGTATCCCTAGCGGGGGGGTACAATTACGAGCAGTACTTC.

The V call is TRBV6-2 or TRBV6-3, the J call TRBJ2-7; D perhaps matches TRBD2 (7 bases). V was clipped by 2 bases and J by 2 bases, with 25 bases between them. CDR1 is MNHEY and CDR2 is SVGEGT in the germline V gene. This CDR3 is built from 19 residues. CDR3 region: CASSYASGRGRLSPYEQYF. The CDR3 bases are TGTGCCAGCAGTTACGCCTCGGGGCGGGGGCGATTATCCCCCTACGAGCAGTACTTC.

This chain links TRBV7-7 with TRBJ2-5, with 15 bases identical to TRBD2. The CDR3 runs to 16 residues. V lost 5 bases and J lost 2; bases outside the gene matches: 3. Germline V gene lookup returns CDR1 SSHAT and CDR2 FNYEAQ (reference sequence). CDR3 sequence reads: CASSPGLAGGQETQYF. The DNA of the CDR3 is TGTGCCAGCAGCCCTGGACTAGCGGGGGGGCAAGAGACCCAGTACTTC. The variable domain in full, with the rest retrieved from reference TRBV7-7 and TRBJ2-5, is GAGVSQSPRYKVTKRGQDVTLRCDPISSHATLYWYQQALGQGPEFLTYFNYEAQPDKSGLPSDRFSAERPEGSISTLTIQRTEQRDSAMYRCASSPGLAGGQETQYFGPGTRLLVL.

The V gene is TRBV2, the J gene TRBJ2-7; TRBD2 aligns across 13 bases. Germline CDR1 and CDR2: SNHLY and FYNNEI. J lost 5 bases, V lost 8 bases, and 9 bases had no gene match. The CDR3 sequence is 15 residues long. The CDR3 reads CASGERTSGSDEQYF. The CDR3 DNA reads as TGTGCCAGCGGAGAAAGGACTAGCGGGAGTGACGAGCAGTACTTC.